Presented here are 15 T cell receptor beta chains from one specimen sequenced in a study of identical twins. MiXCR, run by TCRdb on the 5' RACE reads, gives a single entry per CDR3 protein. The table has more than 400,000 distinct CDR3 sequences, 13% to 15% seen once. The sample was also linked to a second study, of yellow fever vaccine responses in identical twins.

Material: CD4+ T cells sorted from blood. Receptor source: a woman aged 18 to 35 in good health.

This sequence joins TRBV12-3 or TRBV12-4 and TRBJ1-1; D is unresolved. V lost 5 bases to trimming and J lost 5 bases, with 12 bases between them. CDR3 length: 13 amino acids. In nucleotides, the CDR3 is TGTGCCAGCAGTCCCGACCCGTGGACTGAAGCTTTCTTT. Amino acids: CASSPDPWTEAFF.

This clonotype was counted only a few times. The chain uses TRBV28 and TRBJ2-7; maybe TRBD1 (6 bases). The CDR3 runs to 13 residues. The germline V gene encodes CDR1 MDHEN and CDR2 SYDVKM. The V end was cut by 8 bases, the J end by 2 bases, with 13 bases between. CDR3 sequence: CASLRDTTYEQYF. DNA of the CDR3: TGTGCCAGCTTAAGGGACACTACCTACGAGCAGTACTTC.

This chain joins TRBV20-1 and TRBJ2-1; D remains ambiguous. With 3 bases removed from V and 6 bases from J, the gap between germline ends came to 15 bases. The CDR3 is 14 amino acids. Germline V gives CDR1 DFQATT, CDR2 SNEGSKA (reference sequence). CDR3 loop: CSARALTIVNEQFF. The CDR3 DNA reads TGCAGTGCTAGGGCACTAACGATAGTCAATGAGCAGTTCTTC.

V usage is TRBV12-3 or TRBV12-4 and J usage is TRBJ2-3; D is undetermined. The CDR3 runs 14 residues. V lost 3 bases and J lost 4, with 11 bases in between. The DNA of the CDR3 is TGTGCCAGCAGTTTGTTAGTAGTCTCAGATACGCAGTATTTT. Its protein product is CASSLLVVSDTQYF.

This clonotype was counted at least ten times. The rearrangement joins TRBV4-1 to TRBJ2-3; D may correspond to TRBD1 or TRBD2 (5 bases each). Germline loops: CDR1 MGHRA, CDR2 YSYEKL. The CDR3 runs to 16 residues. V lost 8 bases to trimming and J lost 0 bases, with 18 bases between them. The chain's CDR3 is CASGGVGFLSTDTQYF. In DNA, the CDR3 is TGCGCCAGCGGGGGAGTAGGCTTCCTTAGCACAGATACGCAGTATTTT.

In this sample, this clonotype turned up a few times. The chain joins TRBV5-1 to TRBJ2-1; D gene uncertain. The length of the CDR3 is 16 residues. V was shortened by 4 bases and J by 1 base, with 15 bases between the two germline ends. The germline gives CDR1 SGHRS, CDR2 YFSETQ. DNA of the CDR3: TGCGCCAGCAGCCCTCATATAGTGGGATCCTACAATGAGCAGTTCTTC. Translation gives CASSPHIVGSYNEQFF.

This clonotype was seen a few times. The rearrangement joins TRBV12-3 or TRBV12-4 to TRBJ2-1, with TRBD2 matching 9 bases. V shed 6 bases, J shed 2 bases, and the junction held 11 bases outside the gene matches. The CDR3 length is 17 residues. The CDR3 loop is CASRGLAGAGAYNEQFF. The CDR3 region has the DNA TGTGCCAGCAGAGGATTAGCGGGAGCAGGTGCCTACAATGAGCAGTTCTTC.

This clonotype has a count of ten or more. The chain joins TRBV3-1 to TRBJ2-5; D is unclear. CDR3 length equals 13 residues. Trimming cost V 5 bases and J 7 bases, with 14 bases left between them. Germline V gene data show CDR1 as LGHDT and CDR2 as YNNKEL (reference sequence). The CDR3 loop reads CASSKTPVSTQYF. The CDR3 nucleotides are TGTGCCAGCAGCAAAACCCCAGTGTCGACCCAGTACTTC.

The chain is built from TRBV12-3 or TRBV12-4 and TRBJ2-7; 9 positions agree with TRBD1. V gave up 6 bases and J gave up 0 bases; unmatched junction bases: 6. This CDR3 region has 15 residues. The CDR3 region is CASRNRDRASYEQYF. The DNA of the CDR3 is TGTGCCAGCAGAAACCGGGACAGGGCCTCCTACGAGCAGTACTTC.

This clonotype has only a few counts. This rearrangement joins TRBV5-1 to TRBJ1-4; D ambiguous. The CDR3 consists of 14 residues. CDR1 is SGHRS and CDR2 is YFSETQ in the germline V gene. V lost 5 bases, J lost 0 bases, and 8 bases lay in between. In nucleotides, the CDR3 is TGCGCCAGCAGGGGCATTGCAACTAATGAAAAACTGTTTTTT. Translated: CASRGIATNEKLFF.

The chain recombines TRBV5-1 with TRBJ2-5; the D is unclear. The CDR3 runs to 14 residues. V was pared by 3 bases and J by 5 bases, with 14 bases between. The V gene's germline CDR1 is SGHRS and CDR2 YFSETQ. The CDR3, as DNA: TGCGCCAGCAGCTCAAGAGGCGGTAGGGAGACCCAGTACTTC. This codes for CASSSRGGRETQYF. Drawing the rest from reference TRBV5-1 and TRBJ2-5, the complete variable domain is KAGVTQTPRYLIKTRGQQVTLSCSPISGHRSVSWYQQTPGQGLQFLFEYFSETQRNKGNFPGRFSGRQFSNSRSEMNVSTLELGDSALYLCASSSRGGRETQYFGPGTRLLVL.

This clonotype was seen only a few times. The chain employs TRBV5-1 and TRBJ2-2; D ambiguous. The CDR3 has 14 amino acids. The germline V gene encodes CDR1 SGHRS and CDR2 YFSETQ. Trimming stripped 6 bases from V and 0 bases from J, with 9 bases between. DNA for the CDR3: TGCGCCAGCACTTCATCCTCGAACACCGGGGAGCTGTTTTTT. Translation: CASTSSSNTGELFF. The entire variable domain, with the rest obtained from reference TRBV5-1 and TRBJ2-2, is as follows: KAGVTQTPRYLIKTRGQQVTLSCSPISGHRSVSWYQQTPGQGLQFLFEYFSETQRNKGNFPGRFSGRQFSNSRSEMNVSTLELGDSALYLCASTSSSNTGELFFGEGSRLTVL.

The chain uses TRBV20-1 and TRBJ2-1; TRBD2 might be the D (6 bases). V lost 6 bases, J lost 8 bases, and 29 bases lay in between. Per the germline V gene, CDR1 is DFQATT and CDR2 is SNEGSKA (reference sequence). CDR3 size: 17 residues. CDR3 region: CSASSPGTPHLGDEQFF. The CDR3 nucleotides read TGCAGTGCCTCTTCCCCCGGGACTCCCCATCTTGGTGATGAGCAGTTCTTC.

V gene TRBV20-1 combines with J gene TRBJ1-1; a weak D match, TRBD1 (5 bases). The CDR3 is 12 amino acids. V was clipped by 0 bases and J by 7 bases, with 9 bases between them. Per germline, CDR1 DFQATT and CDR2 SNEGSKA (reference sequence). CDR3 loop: CSARENRREAFF. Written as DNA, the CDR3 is TGCAGTGCTAGAGAAAACAGGCGTGAAGCTTTCTTT.

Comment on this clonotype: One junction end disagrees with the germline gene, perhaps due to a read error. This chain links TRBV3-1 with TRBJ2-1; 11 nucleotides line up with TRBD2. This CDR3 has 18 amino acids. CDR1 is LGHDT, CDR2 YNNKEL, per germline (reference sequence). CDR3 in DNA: TGTGCCTGCAGTACCCTCGCGCACCTAGCGGGGGGACACAATGAGCAGTTCTTC. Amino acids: CACSTLAHLAGGHNEQFF.